The 29 T cell receptor beta chains presented below share a single source sample, sequenced in a study of blood T cell repertoires in COVID-19. Sequencing was performed with immunoSEQ multiplex PCR; in TCRdb, only in-frame clones are kept and a portion is missing. The sample includes about 270,000 clones, approximately 91% of them seen just once. Material: PBMCs or T cells enriched from blood (not recorded which). All receptors come from a middle-aged woman with acute COVID-19.

The chain recombines TRBV30 with TRBJ1-1; 11 bases fit TRBD1. This CDR3 has 15 residues. V lost 3 bases and J lost 3; bases outside the gene matches: 6. Germline-derived CDR1 and CDR2 are GTSNPN and SVGIG (reference sequence). The CDR3, as DNA: TGTGCCTGGAGACCAACGGACAGGGGGCACACTGAAGCTTTCTTT. Translated, it gives CAWRPTDRGHTEAFF. Full variable domain (missing parts from reference TRBV30 and TRBJ1-1): SQTIHQWPATLVQPVGSPLSLECTVEGTSNPNLYWYRQAAGRGLQLLFYSVGIGQISSEVPQNLSASRPQDRQFILSSKKLLLSDSGFYLCAWRPTDRGHTEAFFGQGTRLTVV.

V is TRBV18 and J is TRBJ2-3; D gene ambiguous. CDR3 length equals 13 residues. Trimming cost V 3 bases and J 4 bases, with 8 bases left between them. Germline assignment: CDR1 KGHSH and CDR2 LQKENI. As DNA, the CDR3 is TGTGCCAGCTCACCCCTGGCTGCAGATACGCAGTATTTT. Its translation: CASSPLAADTQYF.

This clone appeared a single time. This rearrangement joins TRBV5-6 to TRBJ2-1, with D tentatively TRBD1 (7 bases). With 4 bases removed from V and 7 bases from J, the gap between germline ends came to 21 bases. Per the germline V gene, CDR1 is SGHDT and CDR2 is YYEEEE. The CDR3 sequence is 16 residues long. This CDR3 is CASSPVEGARGNEQFF. The CDR3 DNA reads TGTGCCAGCAGCCCCGTTGAGGGGGCCCGGGGGAATGAGCAGTTCTTC.

The rearrangement uses TRBV6-5 and TRBJ1-1, with TRBD1 identical over 11 bases. The V gene's germline CDR1 is MNHEY and CDR2 SVGAGI. The ends lost 4 bases at V and 8 bases at J; junction bases unmatched: 6. The length of the CDR3 is 14 residues. The CDR3 region has the DNA TGTGCCAGCAGTTCAGGACAGGGGGCCCGCGAAGCTTTCTTT. Protein sequence: CASSSGQGAREAFF.

This chain joins TRBV7-9 and TRBJ2-5; 13 positions agree with TRBD2. Trimming cost V 3 bases and J 5 bases; bases outside gene matches: 12. Germline CDR1 and CDR2: SEHNR and FQNEAQ (reference sequence). The CDR3 sequence is 18 residues long. The CDR3 bases are TGTGCCAGCAGCTTGGCATACGGGACTAGCGGGAAATTTGAGACCCAGTACTTC. It specifies CASSLAYGTSGKFETQYF.

This chain links TRBV5-4 with TRBJ2-3; D is ambiguous. V gave up 4 bases and J gave up 1 base, with 13 bases separating them. This CDR3 is 15 amino acids long. Germline assignment: CDR1 SGHNT and CDR2 YYREEE (reference sequence). CDR3 sequence: CASSPDSARTDTQYF. The CDR3 bases are TGTGCCAGCAGCCCCGACTCGGCCCGCACAGATACGCAGTATTTT.

This clone was seen more than once but under ten times. Additional DNA sequences in this sample encode the identical CDR3. This chain links TRBV18 with TRBJ1-2; 8 nucleotides align to TRBD1. The CDR3 totals 13 residues. In germline, CDR1 is KGHSH, CDR2 LQKENI. V trimming: 3 bases; J trimming: 6 bases; junction bases outside the gene matches: 3. The CDR3 is CASSPQGADGYTF. CDR3 bases: TGTGCCAGCTCACCTCAGGGGGCGGATGGCTACACCTTC. Supplemented by reference TRBV18 and TRBJ1-2, the full variable domain reads NAGVMQNPRHLVRRRGQEARLRCSPMKGHSHVYWYRQLPEEGLKFMVYLQKENIIDESGMPKERFSAEFPKEGPSILRIQQVVRGDSAAYFCASSPQGADGYTFGSGTRLTVV.

The chain employs TRBV5-1 and TRBJ2-2, with 7 bases matching TRBD2. V lost 4 bases to trimming and J lost 2 bases; unmatched junction nucleotides: 11. The CDR3 spans 17 residues. Germline loops: CDR1 SGHRS, CDR2 YFSETQ. CDR3 DNA: TGCGCCAGCAGCCCCCCCGGGCTAGCGGATAACACCGGGGAGCTGTTTTTT. This gives the protein CASSPPGLADNTGELFF.

The chain uses TRBV7-2 and TRBJ2-5; 10 bases are shared with TRBD2. This CDR3 is built from 16 residues. Per the germline V gene, CDR1 is SGHTA and CDR2 is FQGNSA. V lost 1 base and J lost 1; bases outside the gene matches: 3. For the CDR3, the DNA is TGTGCCAGCAGCTTAGGATCTAGCGGGGGCCAAGAGACCCAGTACTTC. Encoded protein: CASSLGSSGGQETQYF.

The rearrangement joins TRBV14 to TRBJ1-2; TRBD1 agrees at 9 bases. Germline CDR1 SGHDN, CDR2 FVKESK. The CDR3 is 17 amino acids. The V and J ends lost 0 bases and 4 bases, in that order; junction bases with no gene match: 9. The CDR3 reads CASSQDRKTGGFYGYTF. For the CDR3, the DNA is TGTGCCAGCAGCCAAGATAGGAAGACAGGGGGATTCTATGGCTACACCTTC.

This sequence joins TRBV28 and TRBJ1-2; D remains ambiguous. Trimming cost V 5 bases and J 3 bases, with 13 bases left between them. Germline CDR1 reads MDHEN; CDR2 reads SYDVKM. There are 14 residues in the CDR3. CDR3 amino acids: CASSPPTEDYGYTF. CDR3 DNA: TGTGCCAGCAGTCCCCCGACGGAGGACTATGGCTACACCTTC.

The rearrangement joins TRBV4-3 to TRBJ2-3; tentative D call: TRBD2 (5 bases). CDR1 is LGHNA and CDR2 is YSLEER in the germline V gene. Trimming took 0 bases from V and 8 from J, leaving 12 bases between them. This CDR3 has 14 residues. CDR3 coding DNA: TGCGCCAGCAGCCAAGACCGCGCCGGAGGTACGCAGTATTTT. Amino acids: CASSQDRAGGTQYF.

The chain employs TRBV18 and TRBJ1-1; TRBD1 matches 7 bases. The germline CDR1 and CDR2 sequences are KGHSH and LQKENI. Trimming at V came to 8 bases and at J to 3 bases, leaving 6 bases not matched to a gene. This CDR3 is built from 13 residues. The CDR3 DNA reads TGTGCCAGCGCGACAGGGATGGACACTGAAGCTTTCTTT. Translation gives CASATGMDTEAFF.

In the case of this clone: At the DNA level, this CDR3 is encoded by other sequences in the same sample as well. The J gene is TRBJ2-5, the V gene TRBV2, with a tentative D call TRBD2 (5 bases). Germline values: CDR1 SNHLY, CDR2 FYNNEI. The CDR3 runs 13 residues. With 6 bases removed from V and 2 bases from J, the gap between germline ends came to 10 bases. The CDR3 DNA reads as TGTGCCAGCAGGAGGACTGAACAAGAGACCCAGTACTTC. Protein: CASRRTEQETQYF.

The chain is built from TRBV19 and TRBJ2-1; 9 bases map to TRBD1. V gave up 4 bases and J gave up 4 bases; unmatched junction bases: 8. The CDR3 contains 16 residues. The germline V gene encodes CDR1 LNHDA and CDR2 SQIVND (reference sequence). The CDR3 sequence is CASSTATGGVYNEQFF. The CDR3 nucleotides are TGTGCCAGTAGTACCGCGACAGGGGGGGTGTACAATGAGCAGTTCTTC.

A note on this clone: At the DNA level, this CDR3 is encoded by other sequences in the same sample as well. The chain is built from TRBV9 and TRBJ1-1; a possible D gene is TRBD1 (5 bases). V gave up 5 bases and J gave up 0 bases, with 11 bases separating them. The CDR3 covers 14 residues. CDR1 is SGDLS, CDR2 YYNGEE, per germline. The CDR3 DNA sequence: TGTGCCAGCAGTGTCACAGGCATGAACACTGAAGCTTTCTTT. This translates into CASSVTGMNTEAFF.

The chain combines TRBV21-1 with TRBJ1-5. TRBV21-1 corresponds to a pseudogene. There are 13 residues in the CDR3. Here the CDR3 reads CASSTKPGQPQHF. The CDR3 coding sequence is TGTGCCAGCAGCACGAAGCCGGGTCAGCCCCAGCATTTT.

This chain links TRBV19 with TRBJ1-1; weak D call: TRBD1 (5 bases). The CDR3 length is 15 residues. Germline CDR1 is LNHDA and CDR2 is SQIVND (reference sequence). Trimming cost V 5 bases and J 0 bases, with 13 bases left between them. The CDR3: CASSWGGEMNTEAFF. CDR3 DNA sequence: TGTGCCAGTAGTTGGGGGGGAGAAATGAACACTGAAGCTTTCTTT.

V gene TRBV7-9 combines with J gene TRBJ1-1; D might be TRBD1 (5 bases). Germline V gives CDR1 SEHNR, CDR2 FQNEAQ (reference sequence). The ends were cut back, 5 bases at V and 8 bases at J, with 18 bases in the middle. This CDR3 region has 14 residues. For the CDR3, the DNA is TGTGCCAGCAGCCCGGGGGAGGGGCCATCGGAAGCTTTCTTT. Its translation is CASSPGEGPSEAFF.

The J gene is TRBJ2-7, the V gene TRBV28; D is perhaps TRBD1 (5 bases). The CDR3 loop spans 14 amino acids. V was shortened by 5 bases and J by 6 bases, with 17 bases between the two germline ends. Germline loops: CDR1 MDHEN, CDR2 SYDVKM. CDR3 bases: TGTGCCAGCAGTCCCCCGGGTATAAGGGGCGAGCAGTACTTC. As protein: CASSPPGIRGEQYF.

The V and J genes are TRBV7-2 and TRBJ2-1, with 13 bases fitting TRBD2. J lost 8 bases, V lost 1 base, and 2 bases had no gene match. Germline V lookup: CDR1 SGHTA, CDR2 FQGNSA. There are 15 residues in the CDR3. CDR3 region: CASSLDGLAGDEQFF. The CDR3 nucleotides read TGTGCCAGCAGCTTAGATGGACTAGCGGGAGATGAGCAGTTCTTC.

V gene TRBV7-8 combines with J gene TRBJ2-1, with 10 bases lining up with TRBD2. The CDR3 loop spans 16 amino acids. Per germline, CDR1 SGHVS and CDR2 FQNEAQ. V gave up 3 bases and J gave up 3 bases; unmatched junction bases: 5. The CDR3 region has the DNA TGTGCCAGCAGCTTCCCTCTAGCGGGGGACTACAATGAGCAGTTCTTC. Protein product: CASSFPLAGDYNEQFF.

V gene TRBV4-2 combines with J gene TRBJ2-5, with 14 nucleotides matching TRBD2. Unmatched junction bases numbered 15, after V lost 3 bases and J lost 0 bases. The CDR3 has 21 amino acids. CDR1 is LGHNA, CDR2 YNFKEQ, per germline. The DNA of the CDR3 is TGTGCCAGCAGCCATTACCTTAGGACCGGGACTAGCGGGGGCGACCAAGAGACCCAGTACTTC. This encodes CASSHYLRTGTSGGDQETQYF.

The chain uses TRBV15 and TRBJ1-2, with TRBD1 identical over 7 bases. The CDR3 contains 13 residues. Germline V CDR1 and CDR2: LNHNV, YYDKDF (reference sequence). V was pared by 3 bases and J by 6 bases, with 4 bases of the junction left unmatched. The CDR3 DNA is TGTGCCACCAGCAGGCAGGGGGTGAATGGCTACACCTTC. Encoded protein: CATSRQGVNGYTF. Using reference TRBV15 and TRBJ1-2 for the parts outside the CDR3, the full variable domain is DAMVIQNPRYQVTQFGKPVTLSCSQTLNHNVMYWYQQKSSQAPKLLFHYYDKDFNNEADTPDNFQSRRPNTSFCFLDIRSPGLGDTAMYLCATSRQGVNGYTFGSGTRLTVV.

The chain is built from TRBV19 and TRBJ2-3, with 8 bases fitting TRBD2. Germline loops: CDR1 LNHDA, CDR2 SQIVND (reference sequence). The length of the CDR3 is 13 residues. Trimming cost V 10 bases and J 5 bases; bases outside gene matches: 8. CDR3 in DNA: TGTGCCACCTCCCTAGCGGGTGAAGATACGCAGTATTTT. Translated, it gives CATSLAGEDTQYF.

The rearrangement uses TRBV14 and TRBJ1-6; TRBD1 aligns across 7 bases. CDR3 length: 14 amino acids. V was clipped by 4 bases and J by 7 bases; unmatched bases: 4. CDR1 SGHDN and CDR2 FVKESK come from the germline V gene. DNA for the CDR3: TGTGCCAGCAGCCTGCCGACAGGGAATTCACCCCTCCACTTT. Translating it yields CASSLPTGNSPLHF.

Turning to this clone: This sample includes further DNA sequences coding for the same CDR3. The rearrangement uses TRBV5-4 and TRBJ1-2, with 9 positions matching TRBD1. The CDR3 is made up of 14 amino acids. V lost 1 base and J lost 4; bases outside the gene matches: 2. Germline CDR1 is SGHNT and CDR2 is YYREEE (reference sequence). CDR3 amino acids: CASSLTGGLYGYTF. The CDR3 DNA follows: TGTGCCAGCAGCTTGACAGGGGGCCTCTATGGCTACACCTTC. Full variable domain (remainder filled in from reference TRBV5-4 and TRBJ1-2): ETGVTQSPTHLIKTRGQQVTLRCSSQSGHNTVSWYQQALGQGPQFIFQYYREEENGRGNFPPRFSGLQFPNYSSELNVNALELDDSALYLCASSLTGGLYGYTFGSGTRLTVV.

CDR3 loop: CASSGRTAEDYYGYTF. The DNA of the CDR3 is TGTGCCAGTAGTGGAAGGACAGCGGAGGACTACTATGGCTACACCTTC. The gene calls are TRBV19 and TRBJ1-2, with D possibly matching TRBD1 (6 bases). This CDR3 contains 16 residues. Germline CDR1 reads LNHDA; CDR2 reads SQIVND (reference sequence). V was clipped by 5 bases and J by 3 bases, with 19 bases between them. Full variable domain (rest looked up from reference TRBV19 and TRBJ1-2): DGGITQSPKYLFRKEGQNVTLSCEQNLNHDAMYWYRQDPGQGLRLIYYSQIVNDFQKGDIAEGYSVSREKKESFPLTVTSAQKNPTAFYLCASSGRTAEDYYGYTFGSGTRLTVV.

This clone was found once. The chain joins TRBV5-6 to TRBJ1-3, with 8 bases that match TRBD1. The germline V gene encodes CDR1 SGHDT and CDR2 YYEEEE. The CDR3 is 16 amino acids. J was trimmed by 3 bases and V by 2 bases; bases with no gene match: 7. CDR3 DNA sequence: TGTGCCAGCAGCTTAGACGGGACAGGAATTGGAAACACCATATATTTT. It codes for CASSLDGTGIGNTIYF.